One sample yielded the 8 T cell receptor beta chains listed below, sequenced in a study of cytomegalovirus exposure and HLA in healthy donors. Using immunoSEQ multiplex PCR, the repertoire was profiled, and TCRdb retains in-frame clones only, with some absent. This table has about 190,000 clones, about 82% appearing once. The sequencing sample was made of PBMCs. These receptors came from a woman aged 18 to 35 in good health and CMV-seronegative.

The V and J genes are TRBV5-5 and TRBJ2-2, with 7 bases identical to TRBD1. This CDR3 region has 15 residues. Germline V lookup: CDR1 SGHKS, CDR2 YYEKEE (reference sequence). The trim removed 6 bases at V and 2 bases at J, leaving 7 bases unmatched. CDR3 nucleotide sequence: TGTGCCAGCAAAGTAGGGACAGCCAACACCGGGGAGCTGTTTTTT. Amino acid sequence: CASKVGTANTGELFF.

This chain connects TRBV6-5 to TRBJ1-1, with 7 nucleotides matching TRBD1. CDR1 is MNHEY, CDR2 SVGAGI, per germline. The CDR3 sequence is 15 residues long. The junction had 2 bases not matched to a gene; V was cut back by 0 bases and J by 1 base. For the CDR3, the DNA is TGTGCCAGCAGTTACTCCGACAGGGAGAACACTGAAGCTTTCTTT. Translating gives CASSYSDRENTEAFF.

V usage is TRBV29-1 and J usage is TRBJ2-1; a possible D gene is TRBD1 (7 bases). The CDR3 runs 12 residues. CDR1 and CDR2 (germline): SQVTM, ANQGSEA. V was pared by 7 bases and J by 7 bases, with 14 bases between. CDR3 sequence: CSGSTGRNEQFF. The DNA for the CDR3 is TGCAGCGGTTCGACAGGGAGGAATGAGCAGTTCTTC.

The chain employs TRBV7-6 and TRBJ2-5; D call uncertain. The CDR3 is made up of 13 amino acids. Germline V CDR1 and CDR2: SGHVS, FNYEAQ. V was cut by 2 bases and J by 5 bases, with 9 bases left in between. The CDR3 region has the DNA TGTGCCAGCAGCTTATTAGTGGAGGAGACCCAGTACTTC. This sequence encodes CASSLLVEETQYF.

The chain carries TRBV30 and TRBJ1-6; D not certain. The CDR3 has 15 residues. Germline assignment: CDR1 GTSNPN and CDR2 SVGIG (reference sequence). The V gene lost 1 base and the J gene lost 5 bases, with 12 bases spanning the gap. CDR3 bases: TGTGCCTGGAGTGAAACGCGCGGGAATAATTCACCCCTCCACTTT. This encodes CAWSETRGNNSPLHF.

The chain employs TRBV19 and TRBJ1-2, with D uncertain. Germline values: CDR1 LNHDA, CDR2 SQIVND (reference sequence). The germline V and J ends were trimmed by 5 bases and 6 bases, with 13 bases remaining between them. The CDR3 is 13 amino acids. The CDR3 loop reads CASSFRVPNGYTF. As DNA, the CDR3 is TGTGCCAGTAGTTTCCGGGTGCCAAATGGCTACACCTTC.

The chain is built from TRBV5-4 and TRBJ2-2; 13 bases align to TRBD2. V lost 4 bases to trimming and J lost 6 bases; unmatched junction nucleotides: 15. Germline V lookup: CDR1 SGHNT, CDR2 YYREEE (reference sequence). The CDR3 has 19 residues. The CDR3 DNA is TGTGCCAGCAGCCGAGACGGACTAGCGGGAGTGGAAAGAGCCGGGGAGCTGTTTTTT. The encoded protein is CASSRDGLAGVERAGELFF.

V usage is TRBV6-5 and J usage is TRBJ1-5; D is perhaps TRBD1 (6 bases). The V gene's germline CDR1 is MNHEY and CDR2 SVGAGI. The CDR3 contains 13 residues. Trimming took 5 bases from V and 5 from J, leaving 10 bases between them. The CDR3 coding sequence is TGTGCCAGCAGTAGGGGGTTGGATCAGCCCCAGCATTTT. Translated: CASSRGLDQPQHF.